Listed here are 21 T cell receptor beta chains from one sample, sequenced in a study of T cell repertoires in ileal Crohn's disease (dated by TCRdb to about 2019). Receptor libraries were prepared by the immunoSEQ multiplex PCR assay. Entries here come from immuneACCESS through TCRdb and include only in-frame sequences with V and J called. Some clones fail to appear in such tables; in the studies checked, an unresolved V gene covers under half of the shortfall, and the cause of the remainder is unknown. Within this sample are 6,000 to 8,000 clones, with roughly three quarters of them counted one time only. Of the sample, just under 3% is held by the ten largest clones. Sequenced sample: ileal tissue. The receptor source for this set is an adult with Crohn's disease.

Note on this clone: At one boundary the junction diverges from the germline segment, which might be a read error. The chain joins TRBV6-1 to TRBJ2-7; 7 bases match TRBD1. CDR3 size: 12 residues. Germline CDR1 is MNHNS and CDR2 is SASEGT. The CDR3 is CASSETPGQLNF. CDR3 bases: TGTGCCAGCAGTGAAACCCCGGGACAGCTAAACTTC.

The V and J genes are TRBV2 and TRBJ1-2; 10 nucleotides agree with TRBD1. Germline CDR1 reads SNHLY; CDR2 reads FYNNEI. J gave up 8 bases and V 3 bases, and 9 bases lay outside the gene matches. The CDR3 has 15 residues. CDR3 coding DNA: TGTGCCAGCAGTGACGGGACAGGGGTTTGGTCCGGCTACACCTTC. Its translation: CASSDGTGVWSGYTF.

The V gene is TRBV7-8, the J gene TRBJ1-2, with 11 bases fitting TRBD1. The CDR3 runs 16 residues. Germline values: CDR1 SGHVS, CDR2 FQNEAQ. Trimming removed 4 bases from V and 7 bases from J; junction bases left unmatched: 11. Here the CDR3 reads CASSYWTGGEFGGYTF. The CDR3 DNA follows: TGTGCCAGCAGCTATTGGACAGGGGGCGAATTCGGTGGCTACACCTTC.

The CDR3: CASSPQRTSGEEQFF. The CDR3, as DNA: TGTGCCAGCTCACCACAAAGGACTAGCGGGGAAGAGCAGTTCTTC. The chain couples TRBV18 to TRBJ2-1; 12 bases fit TRBD2. The ends lost 1 base at V and 10 bases at J; junction bases unmatched: 5. This CDR3 is 15 amino acids long. Germline-derived CDR1 and CDR2 are KGHSH and LQKENI. The full variable domain, its missing parts supplied by reference TRBV18 and TRBJ2-1, is NAGVMQNPRHLVRRRGQEARLRCSPMKGHSHVYWYRQLPEEGLKFMVYLQKENIIDESGMPKERFSAEFPKEGPSILRIQQVVRGDSAAYFCASSPQRTSGEEQFFGPGTRLTVL.

Here the CDR3 reads CASSSSGGSTDTQYF. CDR3 in DNA: TGTGCCAGCAGCTCTAGCGGGGGGAGCACAGATACGCAGTATTTT. J is TRBJ2-3 and V is TRBV7-9; 11 nucleotides agree with TRBD2. Germline trimming cut 4 bases from V and 0 bases from J; bases unmatched to any gene: 0. Germline V CDR1 and CDR2: SEHNR, FQNEAQ (reference sequence). The CDR3 runs 15 residues.

This chain links TRBV18 with TRBJ2-3, with TRBD2 matching 12 bases. V lost 6 bases and J lost 5; bases outside the gene matches: 0. The CDR3 is made up of 13 amino acids. Germline V gene lookup returns CDR1 KGHSH and CDR2 LQKENI. DNA of the CDR3: TGTGCCAGCTCGGGACTAGCGGGAGATACGCAGTATTTT. Translating gives CASSGLAGDTQYF.

V is TRBV6-5 and J is TRBJ1-1, with D possibly being TRBD1 (5 bases). Germline loops: CDR1 MNHEY, CDR2 SVGAGI. The length of the CDR3 is 14 residues. Trimming removed 6 bases at V and 0 bases at J, with 11 bases between. CDR3 residues: CASSPQAVNTEAFF. The CDR3 DNA reads TGTGCCAGCAGCCCACAGGCGGTGAACACTGAAGCTTTCTTT.

The gene calls are TRBV30 and TRBJ2-5; D may be TRBD1 (6 bases). Germline V gene sequence: CDR1 GTSNPN, CDR2 SVGIG (reference sequence). There are 15 residues in the CDR3. Trimming removed 2 bases from V and 5 bases from J, with 18 bases in between. CDR3 amino acids: CAWSPGTNPGETQYF. CDR3 bases: TGTGCCTGGAGTCCCGGGACAAACCCTGGGGAGACCCAGTACTTC.

This chain uses TRBV5-1 with TRBJ1-2; TRBD1 might be the D (6 bases). Trimming removed 0 bases from V and 1 base from J, with 10 bases in between. Germline CDR1 SGHRS, CDR2 YFSETQ. This CDR3 has 15 amino acids. CDR3 in amino acids: CASSLGTGINYGYTF. DNA for the CDR3: TGCGCCAGCAGCTTGGGTACAGGGATTAACTATGGCTACACCTTC.

The rearrangement links TRBV11-2 to TRBJ2-5; TRBD2 might be the D (6 bases). Germline assignment: CDR1 SGHAT and CDR2 FQNNGV. The V gene lost 3 bases and the J gene lost 2 bases, with 10 bases spanning the gap. This CDR3 comprises 14 residues. Here the CDR3 DNA reads TGTGCCAGCAGCTTGATGGGGACTCAAGAGACCCAGTACTTC. Encoded protein: CASSLMGTQETQYF. Complete variable domain (other parts from reference TRBV11-2 and TRBJ2-5): EAGVAQSPRYKIIEKRQSVAFWCNPISGHATLYWYQQILGQGPKLLIQFQNNGVVDDSQLPKDRFSAERLKGVDSTLKIQPAKLEDSAVYLCASSLMGTQETQYFGPGTRLLVL.

The chain links TRBV18 to TRBJ2-1, with 12 bases identical to TRBD2. With V trimmed by 4 bases and J by 8 bases, 9 bases remained unmatched. In germline, CDR1 is KGHSH, CDR2 LQKENI. This CDR3 region has 16 residues. The CDR3 sequence is CASSLSTSGGVDEQFF. DNA for the CDR3: TGTGCCAGCTCACTATCGACTAGCGGGGGAGTAGATGAGCAGTTCTTC.

The chain combines TRBV30 with TRBJ2-2, with D perhaps matching TRBD2 (5 bases). The V end lost 4 bases, the J end lost 3 bases, and 9 bases lay between the germline ends. The CDR3 is 13 residues long. Germline CDR1 is GTSNPN and CDR2 is SVGIG (reference sequence). The CDR3 sequence: CAWTTDYTGELFF. The CDR3 nucleotides read TGTGCCTGGACAACGGACTACACCGGGGAGCTGTTTTTT.

The genes are TRBV28 and TRBJ2-7; TRBD2 matches 7 bases. The CDR3 consists of 15 residues. The germline V gene encodes CDR1 MDHEN and CDR2 SYDVKM. The ends lost 5 bases at V and 0 bases at J; junction bases unmatched: 7. The CDR3: CASSRTGGSSYEQYF. CDR3 DNA: TGTGCCAGCAGTCGGACGGGAGGTAGCTCCTACGAGCAGTACTTC.

The chain combines TRBV9 with TRBJ1-2, with D perhaps TRBD1 (6 bases). Trimming shortened V by 0 bases and J by 8 bases, and 14 bases separated the two germline ends. This CDR3 contains 14 residues. CDR1 SGDLS and CDR2 YYNGEE come from the germline V gene. The CDR3 reads CASSVGMRGGGYTF. For the CDR3, the DNA is TGTGCCAGCAGCGTAGGAATGCGGGGGGGCGGCTACACCTTC.

The chain uses TRBV5-8 and TRBJ2-3; D possibly corresponds to TRBD1 (6 bases). The CDR3 loop spans 18 amino acids. The V end lost 4 bases, the J end lost 2 bases, and 23 bases lay between the germline ends. Germline V CDR1 and CDR2: SGHTS, YDEGEE. This CDR3 reads CASSKGAGGGSVTDTQYF. CDR3 DNA sequence: TGTGCCAGCAGCAAAGGGGCGGGTGGGGGCTCCGTCACAGATACGCAGTATTTT.

This clone was picked up a small number of times. This chain uses TRBV28 with TRBJ1-2, with 8 bases lining up with TRBD1. The V gene end was trimmed by 2 bases and the J gene end by 1 base; junction bases not matched to a gene: 9. Germline V gene data show CDR1 as MDHEN and CDR2 as SYDVKM. This CDR3 contains 17 residues. The CDR3 protein is CASSLPTGAAFNYGYTF. The CDR3 DNA is TGTGCCAGCAGTTTACCGACAGGGGCAGCCTTTAACTATGGCTACACCTTC.

In its sample, this clone was seen a few times. At the DNA level, this CDR3 is encoded by other sequences in the same sample as well. The rearrangement uses TRBV6-1 and TRBJ1-5; tentative D call: TRBD1 (6 bases). V was trimmed by 1 base and J by 5 bases, leaving 9 bases between them. CDR1 and CDR2 (germline): MNHNS, SASEGT. The CDR3 runs to 14 residues. CDR3 coding DNA: TGTGCCAGCAGTGAAGGGGGGCGCGATCAGCCCCAGCATTTT. Protein: CASSEGGRDQPQHF.

Regarding this clone: In the same sample, other DNA sequences code for this CDR3. This rearrangement joins TRBV4-1 to TRBJ2-5; D call uncertain. Germline V gives CDR1 MGHRA, CDR2 YSYEKL. The CDR3 is made up of 14 amino acids. Trimming took off 1 base at V and 1 base at J, with 7 bases between the two ends. CDR3 sequence reads: CASSQGGPQETQYF. CDR3 sequence (DNA): TGCGCCAGCAGCCAAGGTGGGCCCCAAGAGACCCAGTACTTC.

V gene TRBV20-1 combines with J gene TRBJ1-2; D gene uncertain. The CDR3 loop spans 10 amino acids. V was shortened by 3 bases and J by 7 bases, with 6 bases between the two germline ends. The germline V gene has CDR1 DFQATT and CDR2 SNEGSKA (reference sequence). CDR3 amino acids: CSASGSGYTF. In nucleotides, the CDR3 is TGCAGTGCTAGTGGCTCTGGCTACACCTTC.

The V gene is TRBV11-2, the J gene TRBJ2-7; weak D call: TRBD2 (5 bases). Deletions cut 7 bases from V and 3 bases from J, with 16 bases between. CDR3 length equals 14 residues. CDR1 SGHAT and CDR2 FQNNGV come from the germline V gene. The CDR3 DNA follows: TGTGCCAGCACCCTCCAACTAGTTGGCTACGAGCAGTACTTC. Residues: CASTLQLVGYEQYF.

The J gene is TRBJ1-4, the V gene TRBV5-1; 10 nucleotides align to TRBD1. Germline V lookup: CDR1 SGHRS, CDR2 YFSETQ. The CDR3 is 14 residues long. V lost 5 bases and J lost 7; bases outside the gene matches: 5. CDR3 sequence reads: CASRSGTGAEKLFF. The CDR3, as DNA: TGCGCCAGCAGATCCGGGACAGGGGCTGAAAAACTGTTTTTT.